This record concerns one T cell receptor (beta chain) sequence. The data belong to a study of T cell changes during pregnancy in multiple sclerosis. Measured with immunoSEQ multiplex PCR; TCRdb has only the in-frame clones, and not every one. In the table there are roughly 110,000 clones, 85% to 95% of which are singletons. This receptor was identified in a female donor in good health, enrolled as a control in a pregnancy study. Here the sequenced sample was peripheral blood, taken in the third trimester of pregnancy.

This CDR3 reads CASSPRDSYNSPLHF. The CDR3 bases are TGTGCCAGCAGCCCACGGGACAGTTATAATTCACCCCTCCACTTT. The chain has TRBV5-4 and TRBJ1-6; 7 bases are a match to TRBD1. Germline CDR1 reads SGHNT; CDR2 reads YYREEE (reference sequence). The CDR3 runs 15 residues. The J segment lost 4 bases and the V segment lost 4 bases, leaving 5 bases of the junction unmatched.